The rows below give T cell receptor beta chains drawn from one sample of a study of T-cell memory formation after mild COVID-19. One entry per CDR3 protein, called by TCRdb with MiXCR from the 5' RACE reads. Of about 140,000 distinct CDR3 sequences listed, roughly 15% are singletons. Sequenced material: PBMCs or a T cell subset sorted from them (not recorded which). The receptors here all came from an adult woman who had mild COVID-19 (a few samples of this study predate the infection). Cell type and time point are not known. The CDR3 runs from the conserved cysteine through the conserved F or W. A D gene is named only where the DNA matches it firmly. Clone sizes are given selectively: once, few, many, or a class where the clone is expanded.

TRBV4-1,few,TRBJ2-5,TRBD1,CASSQGGTGLRTQYF,TGCGCCAGCAGCCAAGGGGGGACAGGCTTACGGACCCAGTACTTC
TRBV12-3/TRBV12-4,many,TRBJ2-7,TRBD2,CASSFRSHGIGGGYEQYF,TGTGCCAGCAGCTTCAGGTCCCACGGGATTGGGGGGGGATACGAGCAGTACTTC
TRBV23-1,few,TRBJ1-4,.,CASSQPIPHRTTNEKLFF,TGCGCCAGCAGTCAACCCATTCCCCACAGAACAACTAATGAAAAACTGTTTTTT
TRBV4-1,few,TRBJ2-7,TRBD1,CASSLMQGADEQYF,TGCGCCAGCAGCCTGATGCAGGGGGCGGACGAGCAGTACTTC
TRBV7-2,few,TRBJ2-5,TRBD2,CASSPWGPGSEGGKETQYF,TGTGCCAGCAGCCCCTGGGGTCCCGGGAGCGAGGGAGGGAAAGAGACCCAGTACTTC
TRBV7-9,.,TRBJ2-5,.,CASSLELAWETQYF,TGTGCCAGCAGCTTAGAACTAGCTTGGGAGACCCAGTACTTC
TRBV6-5,.,TRBJ2-7,TRBD1,CASSLQPGTGYREQYF,TGTGCCAGCAGCCTCCAACCGGGGACAGGGTATCGCGAGCAGTACTTC
TRBV7-9,few,TRBJ2-7,TRBD1,CASSPDRGRADEQYF,TGTGCCAGCAGTCCTGACAGGGGGCGCGCGGACGAGCAGTACTTC
TRBV9,few,TRBJ2-3,.,CASTVSGGADTQYF,TGTGCCAGCACCGTATCAGGAGGGGCAGATACGCAGTATTTT
TRBV29-1,.,TRBJ2-5,.,CSAEPRGETQYF,TGCAGCGCCGAACCCAGGGGAGAGACCCAGTACTTC
TRBV12-3/TRBV12-4,.,TRBJ2-1,.,CASSLPASPSYNEQFF,TGTGCCAGCAGTCTCCCTGCTAGCCCATCCTACAATGAGCAGTTCTTC
TRBV7-6,few,TRBJ1-5,.,CASSLGTTYSNQPQHF,TGTGCCAGCAGCTTAGGGACAACCTACAGCAATCAGCCCCAGCATTTT
TRBV5-1,.,TRBJ2-7,.,CASSYLSYEQYF,TGCGCCAGCAGCTACCTTTCCTACGAGCAGTACTTC
TRBV12-3/TRBV12-4,.,TRBJ2-4,.,CASSFLAKNIQYF,TGTGCCAGCAGTTTCTTAGCCAAAAACATTCAGTACTTC
TRBV4-1,few,TRBJ2-5,.,CASSSRTLGETQYF,TGCGCCAGCAGTTCCCGGACCCTCGGAGAGACCCAGTACTTC
TRBV7-2,few,TRBJ2-5,.,CASSSIWTEETQYF,TGTGCCAGCAGCTCGATTTGGACAGAAGAGACCCAGTACTTC
TRBV6-2/TRBV6-3,.,TRBJ2-7,.,CASSYEAGYEQYF,TGTGCCAGCAGTTATGAAGCGGGCTACGAGCAGTACTTC
TRBV7-9,few,TRBJ2-1,TRBD2,CASSEGLDNEQFF,TGTGCCAGCAGCGAGGGACTAGACAATGAGCAGTTCTTC
TRBV6-5,few,TRBJ2-7,TRBD1,CASSYSIGQVYEQYF,TGTGCCAGCAGTTACTCGATTGGACAGGTCTACGAGCAGTACTTC
TRBV9,.,TRBJ2-3,TRBD2,CASSVGTSGGVATDTQYF,TGTGCCAGCAGCGTAGGGACTAGCGGGGGGGTGGCGACAGATACGCAGTATTTT
TRBV12-3/TRBV12-4,.,TRBJ2-5,.,CASNELGFGETQYF,TGTGCCAGCAACGAACTAGGGTTCGGTGAGACCCAGTACTTC
TRBV20-1,.,TRBJ2-6,.,CSARGGTSGANVLTF,TGCAGTGCTAGGGGTGGCACCTCTGGGGCCAACGTCCTGACTTTC
TRBV5-1,few,TRBJ2-4,TRBD1,CASSTGQGGIQYF,TGCGCCAGCAGCACCGGACAGGGGGGCATTCAGTACTTC
TRBV12-3/TRBV12-4,few,TRBJ2-2,TRBD1,CASRTGPNTGELFF,TGTGCCAGCAGGACAGGGCCGAACACCGGGGAGCTGTTTTTT
TRBV29-1,.,TRBJ2-3,.,CSVEDWRDTQYF,TGCAGCGTTGAAGACTGGAGGGATACGCAGTATTTT
TRBV9,.,TRBJ1-2,.,CASSVRGHYGYTF,TGTGCCAGCAGCGTACGGGGGCACTATGGCTACACCTTC
TRBV9,.,TRBJ2-6,.,CASSDGDSGANVLTF,TGTGCCAGCAGCGATGGTGATTCTGGGGCCAACGTCCTGACTTTC
TRBV29-1,.,TRBJ2-3,TRBD2,CSGSGRVTDTQYF,TGCAGCGGTAGCGGGAGGGTCACAGATACGCAGTATTTT
TRBV2,few,TRBJ2-7,TRBD2,CASSEWASGSSYEQYF,TGTGCCAGCAGTGAATGGGCTAGCGGGAGCTCCTACGAGCAGTACTTC
TRBV5-1,few,TRBJ2-2,.,CASSLLARRAGELFF,TGCGCCAGCAGCCTCCTTGCCCGCAGGGCCGGGGAGCTGTTTTTT
TRBV9,few,TRBJ2-1,TRBD2,CASSRSGRLNEQFF,TGTGCCAGCAGTCGTAGCGGGAGGCTCAATGAGCAGTTCTTC
TRBV11-2,.,TRBJ2-3,.,CASSLFGSSDTQYF,TGTGCCAGCAGCTTATTCGGGTCGAGTGATACGCAGTATTTT
TRBV27,few,TRBJ1-1,TRBD1,CASSLDRVGLTEAFF,TGTGCCAGCAGTTTAGACAGGGTAGGTCTCACTGAAGCTTTCTTT
TRBV4-1,few,TRBJ1-1,.,CASSRHTGTAEAFF,TGCGCCAGCAGCCGGCATACAGGGACTGCTGAAGCTTTCTTT
TRBV4-2,.,TRBJ1-3,.,CASSQEKGWGNTIYF,TGTGCCAGCAGCCAAGAGAAGGGTTGGGGAAACACCATATATTTT
TRBV19,few,TRBJ1-5,.,CASSITSQGRNQPQHF,TGTGCCAGTAGTATCACCTCACAGGGACGCAATCAGCCCCAGCATTTT
TRBV7-9,.,TRBJ2-1,TRBD2,CASSYRTSGSLPTYNEQFF,TGTGCCAGCAGCTACAGGACTAGCGGGAGTCTCCCAACCTACAATGAGCAGTTCTTC
TRBV10-3,many,TRBJ1-2,.,CAINGNPSLNYGYTF,TGTGCCATCAACGGAAACCCCTCGTTAAACTATGGCTACACCTTC
TRBV12-3/TRBV12-4,.,TRBJ1-4,.,CASSRVLLMEKLFF,TGTGCCAGCAGTCGGGTCCTTCTAATGGAAAAACTGTTTTTT
TRBV24-1,.,TRBJ1-2,TRBD1,CAVRDRGGYGYTF,TGTGCCGTCCGGGACAGGGGCGGCTATGGCTACACCTTC
TRBV12-3/TRBV12-4,few,TRBJ1-1,.,CASSPVTEAFF,TGTGCCAGCAGTCCTGTCACTGAAGCTTTCTTT
TRBV7-9,many,TRBJ2-7,.,CASSRNDRTYEQYF,TGTGCCAGCAGCCGAAACGACAGGACCTACGAGCAGTACTTC
TRBV5-4,once,TRBJ1-2,.,CASSLDSDYTF,TGTGCCAGCAGCTTGGACAGTGACTACACCTTC
TRBV3-1,.,TRBJ2-1,TRBD2,CASSQPTSGGYEQFF,TGTGCCAGCAGCCAGCCGACTAGCGGGGGTTATGAGCAGTTCTTC
TRBV21-1,few,TRBJ1-3,.,CASSKTPRDRTGNTIYF,TGTGCCAGCAGCAAAACTCCCCGGGACAGAACTGGAAACACCATATATTTT
TRBV24-1,once,TRBJ1-2,.,CATSDLDSFGYTF,TGTGCCACCAGTGATTTGGACAGTTTCGGCTACACCTTC
TRBV2,.,TRBJ2-7,.,CASSAAGSSYEQYF,TGTGCCAGCAGTGCGGCAGGGAGCTCCTACGAGCAGTACTTC